This is a list of T cell receptor beta chains from one sample in a study of post-analysis software for immune sequencing data. TCRdb independently ran MiXCR on the PCR reads; one entry per CDR3 protein. This table has hundreds of thousands of distinct CDR3 sequences, about 32% appearing once. Sequenced sample: blood. These receptors all come from a girl aged 5-17 years with multiple sclerosis. Each CDR3 is given with its conserved first and last residue. D genes are given only for firm matches. Size is omitted from some rows. Given values are once, few, many or a class for expanded clones.

J gene,clone size,V gene,D gene,CDR3 protein,CDR3 DNA
TRBJ2-7,NA,TRBV13,NA,CASSLVLRGEQYF,TGTGCCAGCAGCTTAGTACTTCGTGGCGAGCAGTACTTC
TRBJ2-7,NA,TRBV25-1,NA,CASSDLSEGVEQYF,TGTGCCAGCAGTGACCTGTCTGAGGGAGTCGAGCAGTACTTC
TRBJ2-1,few,TRBV24-1,TRBD2,CATSGVGTSGSYNEQFF,TGTGCCACCAGTGGGGTGGGGACTAGCGGCTCCTACAATGAGCAGTTCTTC
TRBJ2-2,few,TRBV20-1,TRBD1,CSASVGPTGQSTGELFF,TGCAGTGCTAGTGTTGGGCCCACGGGACAGAGCACCGGGGAGCTGTTTTTT
TRBJ2-7,few,TRBV7-2,TRBD2,CASSFPGLPKQYF,TGTGCCAGCAGCTTTCCGGGACTACCCAAGCAGTACTTC
TRBJ2-5,many,TRBV29-1,NA,CSVVRGAETQYF,TGCAGCGTTGTTCGGGGAGCAGAGACCCAGTACTTC
TRBJ1-5,few,TRBV6-1,TRBD1,CASSEGTGGGQPQHF,TGTGCCAGCAGTGAGGGAACAGGGGGCGGACAGCCCCAGCATTTT
TRBJ2-7,NA,TRBV7-2,NA,CASTPGTPYEQYF,TGTGCCAGTACACCCGGGACTCCCTACGAGCAGTACTTC
TRBJ1-1,NA,TRBV29-1,NA,CSVDRGNTEAFF,TGCAGCGTTGACCGGGGGAACACTGAAGCTTTCTTT
TRBJ2-5,NA,TRBV9,TRBD2,CASSVLAAQETQYF,TGTGCCAGCAGCGTACTAGCGGCCCAAGAGACCCAGTACTTC
TRBJ1-6,few,TRBV20-1,NA,CSARERAPGSSPLHF,TGCAGTGCTAGAGAACGGGCACCGGGGAGTTCACCCCTCCACTTT
TRBJ2-1,NA,TRBV9,NA,CASSVYDEHEQFF,TGTGCCAGCAGCGTATATGATGAACATGAGCAGTTCTTC
TRBJ1-2,NA,TRBV20-1,NA,CSARRLGFYGYTF,TGCAGTGCTAGGCGACTTGGATTCTATGGCTACACCTTC
TRBJ2-3,NA,TRBV19,TRBD2,CASSTTSGPGDTQYF,TGTGCCAGTAGTACGACTAGCGGCCCCGGAGATACGCAGTATTTT
TRBJ1-4,NA,TRBV5-5,NA,CASSLEDLEKRFF,TGTGCCAGCAGCTTGGAGGACCTCGAAAAACGGTTTTTT
TRBJ2-5,few,TRBV3-1,NA,CASSQGGRRIEETQYF,TGTGCCAGCAGCCAAGGGGGCCGGAGGATTGAAGAGACCCAGTACTTC
TRBJ2-3,NA,TRBV5-1,NA,CASTLESSGSTDTQYF,TGCGCCAGCACCTTGGAGTCCAGCGGTAGCACAGATACGCAGTATTTT
TRBJ2-1,few,TRBV12-3/TRBV12-4,NA,CASGARGSLYNEQFF,TGTGCCAGCGGGGCCCGGGGGTCGCTGTACAATGAGCAGTTCTTC
TRBJ2-1,few,TRBV27,NA,CASSLKRRGPHNEQFF,TGTGCCAGCAGTTTAAAAAGGCGGGGTCCCCACAATGAGCAGTTCTTC
TRBJ2-7,NA,TRBV7-2,NA,CASSALGFSYKQYF,TGTGCCAGCAGTGCCCTCGGGTTTTCCTACAAGCAGTACTTC